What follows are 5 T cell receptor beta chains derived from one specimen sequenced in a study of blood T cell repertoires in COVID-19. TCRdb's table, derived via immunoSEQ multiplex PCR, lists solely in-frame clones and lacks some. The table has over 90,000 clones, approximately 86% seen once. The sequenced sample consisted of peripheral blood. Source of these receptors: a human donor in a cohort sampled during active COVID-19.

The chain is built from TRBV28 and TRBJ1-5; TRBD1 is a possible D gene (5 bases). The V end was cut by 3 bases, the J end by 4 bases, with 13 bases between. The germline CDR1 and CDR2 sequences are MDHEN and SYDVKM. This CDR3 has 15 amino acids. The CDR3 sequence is CASSLTVEGNQPQHF. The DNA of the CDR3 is TGTGCCAGCAGTTTGACGGTGGAGGGGAATCAGCCCCAGCATTTT.

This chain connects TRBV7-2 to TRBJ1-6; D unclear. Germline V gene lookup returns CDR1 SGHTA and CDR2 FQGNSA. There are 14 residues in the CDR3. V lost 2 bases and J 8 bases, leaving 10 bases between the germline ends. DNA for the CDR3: TGTGCCAGCAGCTTACTGGTCAGCGATTCACCCCTCCACTTT. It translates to CASSLLVSDSPLHF.

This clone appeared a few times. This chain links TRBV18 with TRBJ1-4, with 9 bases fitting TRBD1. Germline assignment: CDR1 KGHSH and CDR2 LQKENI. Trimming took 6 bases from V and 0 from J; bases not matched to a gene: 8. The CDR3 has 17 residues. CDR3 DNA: TGTGCCAGCTCGGGACAGGGACTGATTTCAACTAATGAAAAACTGTTTTTT. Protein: CASSGQGLISTNEKLFF.

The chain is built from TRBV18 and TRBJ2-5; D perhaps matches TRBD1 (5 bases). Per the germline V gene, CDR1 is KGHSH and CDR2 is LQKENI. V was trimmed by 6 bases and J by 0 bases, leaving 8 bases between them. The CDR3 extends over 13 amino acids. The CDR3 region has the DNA TGTGCCAGCTCCCAGGGTCACCAAGAGACCCAGTACTTC. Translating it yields CASSQGHQETQYF.

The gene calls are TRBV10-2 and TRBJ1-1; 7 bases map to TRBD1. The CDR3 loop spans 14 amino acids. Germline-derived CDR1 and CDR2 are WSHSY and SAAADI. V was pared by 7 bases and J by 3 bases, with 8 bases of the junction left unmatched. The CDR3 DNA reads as TGCGCCAGCACCGGGGACAGACTGGACACTGAAGCTTTCTTT. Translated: CASTGDRLDTEAFF.